This T cell receptor (beta chain) is drawn from a study of blood T cell repertoires in COVID-19. Looking at the study overall: Samples taken during acute and convalescent COVID-19 were collected in the United States, Italy and Spain. The cDNA or gDNA used as material had been derived from T cells, B-cell-depleted T cells, or PBMCs.

Original methodology: Reference gene primers were amplified, and this amplification served to estimate nucleated cell counts. Libraries were prepared by immunoSEQ multiplex PCR; TCRdb keeps only in-frame clonotypes and omits some of them. For V, J and clone size, that table is used; D and trimming come from the DNA. The sample consists of under 130,000 clones, around 83% of them appearing once. The CDR3 covers 12 residues. V dropped 4 bases and J dropped 11 bases, with 12 bases sitting between them. Looked up from germline, CDR1 is SNHLY and CDR2 is FYNNEI. This TCR derives from a human donor in a cohort sampled during active COVID-19. The sequenced sample consisted of peripheral blood. This chain joins TRBV2 and TRBJ1-5, with unresolved D. In nucleotides, the CDR3 is TGTGCCAGCAGTGTGGACTCCCCGACCCAGCATTTT. Residues: CASSVDSPTQHF.